The 4 T cell receptor beta chains presented below share a single source sample, sequenced in a study of control samples from healthy donors and cancer patients. Method: immunoSEQ multiplex PCR; TCRdb's copy keeps in-frame clones and lacks some. The sample shows about 170,000 clones, around 93% of them seen only once. The specimen was blood. The receptors were gathered from a woman aged 55-69 years in good health.

The CDR3 spells CASSGATAETLHF. In DNA form, the CDR3 reads TGCGCCAGCAGTGGGGCTACAGCCGAAACCCTCCACTTT. The chain is built from TRBV10-2 and TRBJ1-6; D is undetermined. Trimming left V 4 bases short and J 14 bases short, with 15 bases between. Per the germline V gene, CDR1 is WSHSY and CDR2 is SAAADI. The CDR3 has 13 residues.

This chain links TRBV14 with TRBJ2-1; D not resolved. Trimming shortened V by 0 bases and J by 5 bases, and 8 bases separated the two germline ends. The CDR3 is made up of 14 amino acids. Germline values: CDR1 SGHDN, CDR2 FVKESK. The CDR3 coding sequence is TGTGCCAGCAGCCAAGATCTTGGCGACAATGAGCAGTTCTTC. Protein product: CASSQDLGDNEQFF.

V is TRBV29-1 and J is TRBJ2-3, with 7 nucleotides matching TRBD1. V shed 1 base, J shed 5 bases, and the junction held 9 bases outside the gene matches. Germline-derived CDR1 and CDR2 are SQVTM and ANQGSEA. The CDR3 length is 15 residues. The CDR3 nucleotides are TGCAGCGTTGAAGCGACAGGGTCCACCGGAGATACGCAGTATTTT. Its translation is CSVEATGSTGDTQYF.

The J gene is TRBJ2-5, the V gene TRBV7-2, with 9 bases aligning to TRBD2. Germline V CDR1 and CDR2: SGHTA, FQGNSA. The CDR3 length is 15 residues. V lost 1 base and J lost 3; bases outside the gene matches: 3. The CDR3, as DNA: TGTGCCAGCAGCTTAGGTAGCGGGGGCAAAGAGACCCAGTACTTC. Translation: CASSLGSGGKETQYF.